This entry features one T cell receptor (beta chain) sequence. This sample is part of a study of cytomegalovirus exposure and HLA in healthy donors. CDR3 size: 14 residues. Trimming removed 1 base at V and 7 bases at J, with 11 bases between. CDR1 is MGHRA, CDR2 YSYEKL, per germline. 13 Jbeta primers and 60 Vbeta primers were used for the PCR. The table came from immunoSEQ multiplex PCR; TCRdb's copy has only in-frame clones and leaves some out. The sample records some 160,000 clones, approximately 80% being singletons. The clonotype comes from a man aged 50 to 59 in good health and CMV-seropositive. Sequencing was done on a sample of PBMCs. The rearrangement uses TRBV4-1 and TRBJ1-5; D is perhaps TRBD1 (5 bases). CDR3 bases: TGCGCCAGCAGCCAAGGAAGGGGTGGACAGCCCCAGCATTTT. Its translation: CASSQGRGGQPQHF.